The 21 T cell receptor beta chains presented below share a single source sample, sequenced in a study of T cell repertoires in cytomegalovirus infection. MiXCR, applied by TCRdb to the reads, yields one record per CDR3 protein. Of over 450,000 distinct CDR3 sequences listed, about 11% are singletons. The material sequenced was PBMCs. The receptors here all came from a human donor in good health (CMV status not recorded). Some clones in this sample may be carry-over from other donors' samples.

This clonotype was counted only a few times. The genes are TRBV3-1 and TRBJ1-1; D not certain. The CDR3 contains 13 residues. Per the germline V gene, CDR1 is LGHDT and CDR2 is YNNKEL (reference sequence). Trimming left V 4 bases short and J 2 bases short, with 8 bases between. CDR3 sequence: CASSPLTNTEAFF. In nucleotides, the CDR3 is TGTGCCAGCAGCCCCCTAACCAACACTGAAGCTTTCTTT.

There are a few counts of this clonotype. The chain carries TRBV12-3 or TRBV12-4 and TRBJ2-1; tentative D call: TRBD1 (5 bases). V lost 5 bases to trimming and J lost 14 bases, with 13 bases between them. CDR3 length equals 11 residues. This CDR3 reads CASSKGRVEFF. For the CDR3, the DNA is TGTGCCAGCAGTAAGGGGCGAGTGGAGTTCTTC.

Ten or more counts support this clonotype. V gene TRBV19 combines with J gene TRBJ2-5; D is unclear. CDR1 and CDR2 from the germline V gene are LNHDA and SQIVND (reference sequence). This CDR3 comprises 14 residues. The V gene lost 6 bases and the J gene lost 3 bases, with 14 bases spanning the gap. CDR3 sequence (DNA): TGTGCCAGTAGGGCAGGCGGATCAAAAGAGACCCAGTACTTC. It specifies CASRAGGSKETQYF.

This clonotype was seen repeatedly, ten times or more. The J gene is TRBJ1-1, the V gene TRBV5-6, with 7 positions matching TRBD1. There are 18 residues in the CDR3. Per the germline V gene, CDR1 is SGHDT and CDR2 is YYEEEE. V shed 0 bases, J shed 5 bases, and the junction held 16 bases outside the gene matches. Written as DNA, the CDR3 is TGTGCCAGCAGCTTGGATTCGGGTTTCGCAGGGGGAGGAACTGAAGCTTTCTTT. Translating gives CASSLDSGFAGGGTEAFF.

For the CDR3, the DNA is TGCAGTGCCGAACCGACTGGCTATGAGCAGTTCTTC. Protein product: CSAEPTGYEQFF. The chain is built from TRBV20-1 and TRBJ2-1; D is undetermined. Per the germline V gene, CDR1 is DFQATT and CDR2 is SNEGSKA (reference sequence). Trimming removed 6 bases from V and 8 bases from J, with 14 bases in between. CDR3 size: 12 residues.

This chain connects TRBV2 to TRBJ1-6; the D gene is possibly TRBD1 (5 bases). CDR3 length: 16 amino acids. The ends were cut back, 1 base at V and 7 bases at J, with 14 bases in the middle. Germline CDR1 is SNHLY and CDR2 is FYNNEI. In DNA, the CDR3 is TGTGCCAGCAGTGAAGATACAGGCACGCGAAATTCACCCCTCCACTTT. Translation gives CASSEDTGTRNSPLHF. The full variable domain, rest sourced from reference TRBV2 and TRBJ1-6, is EPEVTQTPSHQVTQMGQEVILRCVPISNHLYFYWYRQILGQKVEFLVSFYNNEISEKSEIFDDQFSVERPDGSNFTLKIRSTKLEDSAMYFCASSEDTGTRNSPLHFGNGTRLTVT.

The chain recombines TRBV4-2 with TRBJ1-2; 7 bases map to TRBD1. The ends lost 5 bases at V and 5 bases at J; junction bases unmatched: 5. The CDR3 sequence is 13 residues long. Per the germline V gene, CDR1 is LGHNA and CDR2 is YNFKEQ. This CDR3 reads CASSAGGRYGYTF. The CDR3 DNA sequence: TGTGCCAGCAGCGCAGGGGGTCGTTATGGCTACACCTTC.

CDR3 nucleotides: TGTGCCAGCAGCGGTCCGGGACAGCGGATGGATGGCTACACCTTC. Translation: CASSGPGQRMDGYTF. This chain joins TRBV3-1 and TRBJ1-2, with 7 bases that match TRBD1. The CDR3 is 15 residues long. J lost 6 bases, V lost 5 bases, and 12 bases had no gene match. Germline V gene lookup returns CDR1 LGHDT and CDR2 YNNKEL (reference sequence).

This clonotype appeared many times. The chain combines TRBV4-1 with TRBJ1-2; no definite D call. Germline V lookup: CDR1 MGHRA, CDR2 YSYEKL. The CDR3 is 14 residues long. V was clipped by 0 bases and J by 7 bases, with 12 bases between them. This chain's CDR3 is CASSQDWTWGGYTF. The CDR3 nucleotides read TGCGCCAGCAGCCAAGATTGGACGTGGGGTGGCTACACCTTC.

The chain employs TRBV7-8 and TRBJ1-2; no clear D. CDR3 size: 15 residues. With 2 bases removed from V and 2 bases from J, the gap between germline ends came to 12 bases. Germline V gene sequence: CDR1 SGHVS, CDR2 FQNEAQ. CDR3: CASSLTWSENYGYTF. In DNA form, the CDR3 reads TGTGCCAGCAGCTTAACCTGGAGTGAGAACTATGGCTACACCTTC.

This clonotype was seen repeatedly, ten times or more. The rearrangement links TRBV7-3 to TRBJ2-1; TRBD2 agrees at 10 bases. With 5 bases clipped from V and 4 bases from J, the junction kept 5 bases outside the gene matches. The CDR3 runs to 15 residues. Germline V gene data show CDR1 as SGHTA and CDR2 as FQGTGA. The chain's CDR3 is CASSQAGGRYNEQFF. The CDR3 DNA is TGTGCCAGCAGCCAAGCGGGGGGGCGTTACAATGAGCAGTTCTTC.

The table lists this clonotype with many counts. The genes are TRBV11-2 and TRBJ2-1; 7 bases line up with TRBD1. The CDR3 totals 15 residues. CDR1 is SGHAT, CDR2 FQNNGV, per germline. V trimming: 3 bases; J trimming: 2 bases; junction bases outside the gene matches: 4. The CDR3, as DNA: TGTGCCAGCAGCTTCGACACAGGGGCCTACAATGAGCAGTTCTTC. This encodes CASSFDTGAYNEQFF.

As regards this clonotype: A single base separates this from a much larger clone, so it may be a read error. V is TRBV6-6 and J is TRBJ2-7; no reliable D call. This CDR3 contains 13 residues. Between the trimmed V and J ends, which lost 5 bases and 3 bases, there was a span of 11 bases. In germline, CDR1 is MNHNY, CDR2 SVGAGI (reference sequence). CDR3 DNA sequence: TGTGCCAGCAGTGAGACGGTCTACTACGAGCAGTACTTC. It specifies CASSETVYYEQYF.

CDR3 residues: CASSFASGGYQETQYF. CDR3 in DNA: TGTGCCAGCAGCTTCGCTAGCGGGGGGTACCAAGAGACCCAGTACTTC. The chain uses TRBV7-9 and TRBJ2-5; 11 bases fit TRBD2. The germline V gene has CDR1 SEHNR and CDR2 FQNEAQ (reference sequence). This CDR3 is built from 16 residues. The V segment lost 3 bases and the J segment 0 bases; nucleotides outside the gene matches: 3.

This clonotype has a count of ten or more. The chain links TRBV2 to TRBJ1-2, with D possibly being TRBD1 (6 bases). The V and J ends lost 9 bases and 4 bases respectively, with 15 bases between them. The germline CDR1 and CDR2 sequences are SNHLY and FYNNEI. This CDR3 has 13 amino acids. The CDR3 here is CARFGGASYGYTF. The DNA of the CDR3 is TGTGCCAGGTTCGGGGGCGCAAGCTATGGCTACACCTTC.

The chain uses TRBV29-1 and TRBJ1-2; D unresolved. This CDR3 is 11 amino acids long. Germline V gives CDR1 SQVTM, CDR2 ANQGSEA. V lost 5 bases and J lost 8, with 12 bases in between. The CDR3 region has the DNA TGCAGCGTTACCCAGGTCGGGGGCTACACCTTC. Translation gives CSVTQVGGYTF.

This clonotype was counted at least ten times. The CDR3 loop is CASRAKENSPLHF. CDR3 in DNA: TGTGCCAGCAGGGCCAAAGAAAATTCACCCCTCCACTTT. The gene calls are TRBV12-3 or TRBV12-4 and TRBJ1-6; no reliable D call. This CDR3 contains 13 residues. Deletions cut 6 bases from V and 7 bases from J, with 10 bases between.

This clonotype turned up a few times. The chain employs TRBV2 and TRBJ1-1; D is ambiguous. CDR3 length equals 13 residues. Germline values: CDR1 SNHLY, CDR2 FYNNEI. Trimming took 7 bases from V and 1 from J, leaving 10 bases between them. The CDR3 protein is CASTTGRNTEAFF. The CDR3 DNA reads as TGTGCCAGCACGACTGGGAGGAACACTGAAGCTTTCTTT.

The sample holds many counts of this clonotype. The chain recombines TRBV7-2 with TRBJ2-2; TRBD1 agrees at 7 bases. The CDR3 is 14 residues long. Losses at the gene ends were 6 bases for V and 4 bases for J; bases not matched to a gene: 5. Germline V gene lookup returns CDR1 SGHTA and CDR2 FQGNSA. The CDR3 loop is CASRRDSGTGELFF. The CDR3 nucleotides read TGTGCCAGCAGACGGGACAGCGGCACCGGGGAGCTGTTTTTT.

This sequence joins TRBV7-3 and TRBJ1-2; D may be TRBD1 (5 bases). Trimming stripped 5 bases from V and 7 bases from J, with 14 bases between. The CDR3 is 13 amino acids. CDR1 and CDR2 from the germline V gene are SGHTA and FQGTGA. CDR3 loop: CASSPNGDGGYTF. CDR3 nucleotide sequence: TGTGCCAGCAGCCCCAACGGGGACGGTGGCTACACCTTC.

This clonotype was seen repeatedly, ten times or more. This rearrangement joins TRBV24-1 to TRBJ2-5, with 11 bases fitting TRBD2. CDR1 is KGHDR and CDR2 is SFDVKD in the germline V gene. With 4 bases clipped from V and 1 base from J, the junction kept 4 bases outside the gene matches. The CDR3 spans 16 residues. The DNA of the CDR3 is TGTGCCACCAGTGACCCTAGCGGGGGGTCCCAAGAGACCCAGTACTTC. Amino acid sequence: CATSDPSGGSQETQYF.